Listed here are 22 T cell receptor beta chains from one sample, sequenced in a study of regulatory T cells in long-lasting Graves disease. Library construction for TCR beta used iRepertoire HTBI primers and Arm-PCR of CDR3 regions. Via MiXCR, TCRdb re-called the multiplex PCR reads, giving one row per CDR3 protein. The sample lists 300,000 to 500,000 distinct CDR3 sequences; 20% were seen once. Documented time point: persistent/refractory GD, antithyroid drugs over 5 years with positive TRAb. PBMC-extracted RNA yielded the TCR library. The sequencing used peripheral blood mononuclear cells (PBMCs), collected when the disease was refractory, from a patient treated with antithyroid drugs. These TCRs come from a female donor with Graves disease.

This clonotype was picked up many times. V gene TRBV7-2 combines with J gene TRBJ2-5, with 8 bases lining up with TRBD1. V shed 1 base, J shed 9 bases, and the junction held 10 bases outside the gene matches. Looked up from germline, CDR1 is SGHTA and CDR2 is FQGNSA. The CDR3 sequence is 15 residues long. The CDR3 loop is CASSLGAGGGGAQYF. The CDR3 DNA is TGTGCCAGCAGCTTAGGGGCAGGGGGCGGCGGGGCCCAGTACTTC.

CDR3 sequence reads: CSVEWVDEQFF. In nucleotides, the CDR3 is TGCAGCGTTGAGTGGGTGGATGAGCAGTTCTTC. This chain joins TRBV20-1 and TRBJ2-1; the D is unclear. Germline CDR1 reads DFQATT; CDR2 reads SNEGSKA (reference sequence). The length of the CDR3 is 11 residues.

At least ten counts were recorded for this clonotype. The V and J genes are TRBV15 and TRBJ2-5, with a weak D call TRBD1 (5 bases). With 2 bases removed from V and 5 bases from J, the gap between germline ends came to 9 bases. Germline V gene data show CDR1 as LNHNV and CDR2 as YYDKDF (reference sequence). The CDR3 runs 13 residues. Written as DNA, the CDR3 is TGTGCCACCAGCAGACAGGGTTGGGAGACCCAGTACTTC. Translating gives CATSRQGWETQYF.

Many counts were recorded for this clonotype. V and J are TRBV28 and TRBJ2-7; 7 nucleotides align to TRBD2. Germline CDR1 MDHEN, CDR2 SYDVKM. This CDR3 spans 13 amino acids. Trimming took 6 bases from V and 2 from J; bases not matched to a gene: 4. For the CDR3, the DNA is TGTGCCAGCAGCATAGGGAGGGCCTACGAGCAGTACTTC. As protein: CASSIGRAYEQYF.

To note about this clonotype: Given a much more abundant clone one base away, this may be a read error. The chain is built from TRBV6-1 and TRBJ2-5; TRBD1 agrees at 10 bases. The CDR3 covers 15 residues. The V gene's germline CDR1 is MNHNS and CDR2 SASEGT. The CDR3 loop is CASREGTGARETQYF. The DNA for the CDR3 is TGTGCCAGCAGGGAAGGGACAGGGGCTCGAGAGACCCAGTACTTC.

This sequence joins TRBV27 and TRBJ2-7; 13 positions agree with TRBD2. Trimming took 5 bases from V and 3 from J; bases not matched to a gene: 13. This CDR3 spans 18 amino acids. The germline V gene encodes CDR1 MNHEY and CDR2 SMNVEV (reference sequence). Here the CDR3 reads CASSPWTGGLAGIYEQYF. CDR3 nucleotides: TGTGCCAGCAGTCCATGGACAGGGGGACTAGCGGGGATCTACGAGCAGTACTTC.

J is TRBJ2-2 and V is TRBV20-1; 9 nucleotides match TRBD2. Germline V lookup: CDR1 DFQATT, CDR2 SNEGSKA (reference sequence). J gave up 8 bases and V 6 bases, and 13 bases lay outside the gene matches. The CDR3 is made up of 15 amino acids. The CDR3 region has the DNA TGCAGTGCCCAGAGTGCAGCGGGAGGAAAGGGGGAGCTGTTTTTT. Translating gives CSAQSAAGGKGELFF.

The table lists this clonotype with a few counts. The chain recombines TRBV11-2 with TRBJ2-2; D uncertain. Germline V gene lookup returns CDR1 SGHAT and CDR2 FQNNGV. Trimming stripped 6 bases from V and 0 bases from J, with 17 bases between. The CDR3 sequence is 17 residues long. For the CDR3, the DNA is TGTGCCAGCAGTCTAGATTTTTGGTCAACGAACACCGGGGAGCTGTTTTTT. Amino acid sequence: CASSLDFWSTNTGELFF.

Regarding this clonotype: One base away lies a much larger clone, so this may be a sequencing read error. The rearrangement links TRBV7-8 to TRBJ2-2; a weak D match, TRBD2 (6 bases). The germline V gene has CDR1 SGHVS and CDR2 FQNEAQ. The CDR3 is made up of 15 amino acids. The CDR3 DNA follows: TGTGCCAGCAGCTTAGTTCAGAGTTACACCGGGGGGCTGTTTTTT. This gives the protein CASSLVQSYTGGLFF.

This clonotype was recorded many times. The chain employs TRBV27 and TRBJ1-4; D is unclear. The CDR3 covers 13 residues. Germline loops: CDR1 MNHEY, CDR2 SMNVEV (reference sequence). V dropped 2 bases and J dropped 2 bases, with 3 bases sitting between them. The CDR3 nucleotides read TGTGCCAGCAGTTTAGATACTAATGAAAAACTGTTTTTT. Translating it yields CASSLDTNEKLFF.

This clonotype was seen repeatedly, ten times or more. J is TRBJ1-4 and V is TRBV7-2; D is unclear. The CDR3 extends over 15 amino acids. Germline loops: CDR1 SGHTA, CDR2 FQGNSA. The V end lost 4 bases, the J end lost 5 bases, and 14 bases lay between the germline ends. CDR3 in DNA: TGTGCCAGCAGCTCCTCGGGCACACCGAATGAAAAACTGTTTTTT. This sequence encodes CASSSSGTPNEKLFF. Complete variable domain (other parts from reference TRBV7-2 and TRBJ1-4): GAGVSQSPSNKVTEKGKDVELRCDPISGHTALYWYRQSLGQGLEFLIYFQGNSAPDKSGLPSDRFSAERTGGSVSTLTIQRTQQEDSAVYLCASSSSGTPNEKLFFGSGTQLSVL.

The J gene is TRBJ2-1, the V gene TRBV20-1, with D hard to call. Germline CDR1 and CDR2: DFQATT and SNEGSKA (reference sequence). The germline V and J ends were trimmed by 0 bases and 6 bases, with 6 bases remaining between them. The CDR3 is 12 residues long. The CDR3 spells CSARDLSNEQFF. As DNA, the CDR3 is TGCAGTGCTAGAGATCTAAGCAATGAGCAGTTCTTC.

This chain connects TRBV27 to TRBJ2-7, with 8 bases matching TRBD2. Germline V gene data show CDR1 as MNHEY and CDR2 as SMNVEV (reference sequence). V lost 8 bases and J lost 5; bases outside the gene matches: 17. This CDR3 region has 16 residues. The CDR3 reads CASGVSMSGSPHEQYF. CDR3 nucleotides: TGTGCCAGCGGAGTGTCGATGAGCGGGAGCCCCCACGAGCAGTACTTC.

This clonotype was observed many times. The chain employs TRBV28 and TRBJ2-6; 10 bases map to TRBD2. CDR3 length: 18 residues. After removal of 2 bases from V and 1 base from J, the junction contained 5 bases not matched to a gene. Germline V gives CDR1 MDHEN, CDR2 SYDVKM. CDR3 sequence reads: CASSLPSGSRSGANVLTF. The DNA of the CDR3 is TGTGCCAGCAGTTTACCTAGCGGGAGTCGGTCTGGGGCCAACGTCCTGACTTTC. Looking up the rest from reference TRBV28 and TRBJ2-6 gives the full variable domain: DVKVTQSSRYLVKRTGEKVFLECVQDMDHENMFWYRQDPGLGLRLIYFSYDVKMKEKGDIPEGYSVSREKKERFSLILESASTNQTSMYLCASSLPSGSRSGANVLTFGAGSRLTVL.

This clonotype was found a few times. The chain couples TRBV14 to TRBJ1-1; D is uncertain. The CDR3 runs to 13 residues. Trimming took 1 base from V and 1 from J, leaving 4 bases between them. Germline assignment: CDR1 SGHDN and CDR2 FVKESK. Here the CDR3 DNA reads TGTGCCAGCAGCCAAGCCGAGAACACTGAAGCTTTCTTT. This translates into CASSQAENTEAFF.

V gene TRBV6-2 or TRBV6-3 combines with J gene TRBJ2-2; 11 bases are a match to TRBD1. Looked up from germline, CDR1 is MNHEY and CDR2 is SVGEGT. The CDR3 spans 15 residues. J was trimmed by 4 bases and V by 10 bases; bases with no gene match: 8. The CDR3 reads CATRTGGESTGELFF. The CDR3 region has the DNA TGTGCCACCCGGACAGGGGGCGAGAGCACCGGGGAGCTGTTTTTT.

The chain links TRBV13 to TRBJ2-2; TRBD2 agrees at 8 bases. CDR3 length equals 16 residues. Germline V gene lookup returns CDR1 PRHDT and CDR2 FYEKMQ (reference sequence). Losses at the gene ends were 2 bases for V and 4 bases for J; bases not matched to a gene: 6. The chain's CDR3 is CASSLIAGLTTGELFF. DNA for the CDR3: TGTGCCAGCAGCTTAATAGCGGGACTGACCACCGGGGAGCTGTTTTTT.

At least ten counts were recorded for this clonotype. The rearrangement links TRBV18 to TRBJ1-2; a possible D gene is TRBD1 (5 bases). The CDR3 is 13 residues long. In germline, CDR1 is KGHSH, CDR2 LQKENI. V lost 3 bases and J 5 bases, leaving 10 bases between the germline ends. The CDR3 DNA reads as TGTGCCAGCTCACCTCAGGAGGGGTATGGCTACACCTTC. Its translation is CASSPQEGYGYTF.

Many counts were recorded for this clonotype. The genes are TRBV2 and TRBJ1-1; tentative D call: TRBD1 (6 bases). Trimming left V 8 bases short and J 5 bases short, with 15 bases between. CDR1 is SNHLY, CDR2 FYNNEI, per germline. The CDR3 extends over 13 amino acids. CDR3 protein: CASRAGVGTEAFF. CDR3 bases: TGTGCCAGCCGGGCAGGGGTCGGGACTGAAGCTTTCTTT.

Remarks on this clonotype: A clone one base away is much larger, so this may be a read error. The rearrangement links TRBV2 to TRBJ2-5, with D possibly being TRBD2 (7 bases). Germline loops: CDR1 SNHLY, CDR2 FYNNEI. This CDR3 is 15 amino acids long. This CDR3 reads CASNPPAGGQETQNF. In DNA, the CDR3 is TGTGCCAGCAACCCGCCCGCCGGGGGGCAGGAGACCCAGAACTTC.

V and J are TRBV30 and TRBJ1-3; the D is unclear. With 0 bases removed from V and 2 bases from J, the gap between germline ends came to 11 bases. Germline V lookup: CDR1 GTSNPN, CDR2 SVGIG (reference sequence). This CDR3 comprises 15 residues. CDR3 sequence: CAWSVDGSPGNTIYF. The CDR3 DNA reads TGTGCCTGGAGTGTAGATGGCAGCCCTGGAAACACCATATATTTT.

This chain uses TRBV10-2 with TRBJ1-2, with D perhaps TRBD1 (6 bases). The CDR3 has 12 amino acids. V was clipped by 7 bases and J by 4 bases, with 10 bases between them. Germline V CDR1 and CDR2: WSHSY, SAAADI. CDR3 in DNA: TGCGCCAGCAACTCCAGGGGCTATGGCTACACCTTC. Protein product: CASNSRGYGYTF.